The rows below give T cell receptor beta chains drawn from one sample of a study of shared clonotypes between healthy human individuals. Profiled with immunoSEQ multiplex PCR; TCRdb holds only in-frame clones, not every one. The repertoire holds approximately 2.4 million clones, with more than 90% as singletons. Sample: naive CD4+ T cells sorted from blood. Source of these receptors: a man in his late teens or twenties in good health. Each CDR3 is given with its conserved first and last residue. The D gene is left open where the match is weak. Some rows have no size entry. The others give once, few or many, or a class for an expanded clone.

-,TRBV7-2,TRBJ2-7,12,-,CASSLGLGEQYF,TGTGCCAGCAGCTTAGGGCTCGGCGAGCAGTACTTC
-,TRBV7-9,TRBJ2-2,12,-,CASSEWPGELFF,TGTGCCAGCAGCGAGTGGCCCGGGGAGCTGTTTTTT
TRBD2,TRBV6-1,TRBJ2-3,15,-,CASGPGTRAPDTQYF,TGTGCCAGCGGTCCCGGGACTAGGGCCCCAGATACGCAGTATTTT
TRBD2,TRBV18,TRBJ2-1,20,-,CASSPRVAGVSLSSYNEQFF,TGTGCCAGCTCACCACGGGTAGCGGGGGTTTCTCTGAGCTCCTACAATGAGCAGTTCTTC
-,TRBV7-9,TRBJ1-2,8,-,CASSLWGF,TGTGCCAGCAGCTTATGGGGCTTC
-,TRBV7-9,TRBJ2-2,15,-,CASSLVQGRTGELFF,TGTGCCAGCAGCTTAGTACAGGGGAGGACCGGGGAGCTGTTTTTT
-,TRBV19,TRBJ1-2,16,-,CASSIEGLSQNYGYTF,TGTGCCAGTAGTATAGAAGGACTTTCGCAGAACTATGGCTACACCTTC
-,TRBV7-2,TRBJ2-7,14,once,CASSLAGQAYEQYF,TGTGCCAGCAGCTTAGCGGGTCAGGCCTACGAGCAGTACTTC
-,TRBV7-2,TRBJ2-1,14,-,CASSLVGANYEQFF,TGTGCCAGCAGCTTAGTTGGGGCTAACTATGAGCAGTTCTTC
TRBD1,TRBV30,TRBJ1-2,12,-,CACTTGSYGYTF,TGTGCCTGCACGACAGGGAGCTATGGCTACACCTTC
-,TRBV5-1,TRBJ1-1,15,-,CASSLDGSMNTEAFF,TGCGCCAGCAGCTTGGATGGCAGCATGAACACTGAAGCTTTCTTT
TRBD1,TRBV5-1,TRBJ2-7,14,-,CASSTDRGTYEQYF,TGCGCCAGCAGCACGGACAGGGGGACCTACGAGCAGTACTTC
-,TRBV29-1,TRBJ1-4,14,-,CSVELRNLGEKLFF,TGCAGCGTTGAATTACGGAACCTTGGGGAAAAACTGTTTTTT
-,TRBV5-1,TRBJ1-1,12,-,CASGQESVEAFF,TGCGCCAGCGGACAAGAGTCGGTTGAAGCTTTCTTT
-,TRBV27,TRBJ2-7,14,-,CASRPSGTRGQQYF,TGTGCCAGCAGACCCTCCGGGACCCGGGGACAGCAGTACTTC
-,TRBV6-5,TRBJ1-1,15,-,CASSYSWDANTEAFF,TGTGCCAGCAGTTACTCTTGGGACGCGAACACTGAAGCTTTCTTT
-,TRBV5-1,TRBJ2-2,16,-,CASSLLRASNTGELFF,TGCGCCAGCAGCTTGTTGAGGGCGTCCAACACCGGGGAGCTGTTTTTT
TRBD1,TRBV5-8,TRBJ1-5,15,-,CASSIRDSPTGPQHF,TGTGCCAGCAGCATTCGGGACAGCCCGACGGGGCCCCAGCATTTT
TRBD1,TRBV6-5,TRBJ2-5,15,-,CASSYSGDRGTTQYF,TGTGCCAGCAGTTACTCAGGGGACAGGGGTACGACCCAGTACTTC
-,TRBV10-2,TRBJ2-3,16,-,CASSDGANNIGDTQYF,TGCGCCAGCAGTGATGGGGCCAACAACATCGGAGATACGCAGTATTTT
-,TRBV28,TRBJ1-4,13,-,CASSLRRIEKLFF,TGTGCCAGCAGTCTGCGCAGGATTGAAAAACTGTTTTTT
TRBD2,TRBV5-1,TRBJ2-2,16,-,CASNPTGTSGTGELFF,TGCGCCAGTAACCCTACCGGGACTAGCGGCACCGGGGAGCTGTTTTTT
TRBD2,TRBV6-6,TRBJ2-3,15,-,CASIPTSGGPDTQYF,TGTGCCAGCATCCCGACTAGCGGGGGCCCAGATACGCAGTATTTT
TRBD2,TRBV10-3,TRBJ2-7,12,-,CAINSGSYEQYF,TGTGCCATCAACAGCGGGAGCTACGAGCAGTACTTC
-,TRBV5-6,TRBJ1-4,15,-,CASSFPGSANEKLFF,TGTGCCAGCAGCTTCCCGGGGAGTGCTAATGAAAAACTGTTTTTT
-,TRBV29-1,TRBJ1-2,12,-,CSVEGNNYGYTF,TGCAGCGTTGAGGGGAATAACTATGGCTACACCTTC
-,TRBV18,TRBJ1-6,16,-,CASHQGQGSYNSPLHF,TGTGCCAGCCATCAAGGGCAGGGCTCCTATAATTCACCCCTCCACTTT
TRBD2,TRBV6-4,TRBJ2-2,14,-,CASSPRLATGELFF,TGTGCCAGCAGTCCCCGACTAGCAACCGGGGAGCTGTTTTTT
-,TRBV2,TRBJ2-2,13,few,CASSEAGTGELFF,TGTGCCAGCAGTGAAGCGGGCACCGGGGAGCTGTTTTTT
-,TRBV30,TRBJ2-1,10,-,CAWSRNEQFF,TGTGCCTGGAGCCGAAATGAGCAGTTCTTC
-,TRBV7-2,TRBJ2-2,13,-,CASSLDRYQELFF,TGTGCCAGCAGCCTAGACAGGTACCAGGAGCTGTTTTTT
TRBD2,TRBV11-2,TRBJ2-7,15,-,CASSSLAGGPYEQYF,TGTGCCAGCAGCTCATTAGCGGGAGGCCCCTACGAGCAGTACTTC
TRBD2,TRBV19,TRBJ2-2,17,-,CASSVNAPSGRTGELFF,TGTGCCAGTAGTGTCAACGCACCTAGCGGGAGAACCGGGGAGCTGTTTTTT
-,TRBV30,TRBJ2-7,13,once,CAWSPRGPFGQYF,TGTGCCTGGAGTCCAAGGGGCCCCTTCGGGCAGTACTTC
-,TRBV2,TRBJ1-1,15,-,CASSGTIGVSTEAFF,TGTGCCAGCAGTGGGACAATAGGAGTAAGCACTGAAGCTTTCTTT
TRBD1,TRBV6-1,TRBJ1-2,17,-,CASSGGQGLRTNYGYTF,TGTGCCAGCAGTGGGGGACAGGGCTTACGGACTAACTATGGCTACACCTTC
-,TRBV4-1,TRBJ1-2,18,-,CASSQESGTSILAYGYTF,TGCGCCAGCAGCCAAGAATCCGGGACCTCGATCCTTGCCTATGGCTACACCTTC
-,TRBV5-8,TRBJ1-1,13,-,CASSFQQYTEAFF,TGTGCCAGCAGCTTTCAACAATACACTGAAGCTTTCTTT
TRBD1,TRBV7-2,TRBJ2-7,14,-,CASSASGTGYEQYF,TGTGCCAGCAGCGCCTCCGGGACAGGGTACGAGCAGTACTTC
TRBD1,TRBV6-6,TRBJ1-2,14,-,CASSVDRAGYGYTF,TGTGCCAGCAGTGTTGACAGGGCAGGGTATGGCTACACCTTC
-,TRBV18,TRBJ2-7,12,-,CASSRDQDEQYF,TGTGCCAGCTCACGGGACCAAGACGAGCAGTACTTC
-,TRBV5-1,TRBJ2-2,14,-,CASSLGREGAELFF,TGCGCCAGCAGCTTGGGAAGGGAAGGGGCGGAGCTGTTTTTT
TRBD1,TRBV7-9,TRBJ1-1,15,-,CASSFLQGPYTEAFF,TGTGCCAGCAGCTTTCTACAGGGGCCCTACACTGAAGCTTTCTTT
TRBD1,TRBV28,TRBJ1-1,14,-,CASREQGPITEAFF,TGTGCCAGCAGGGAACAGGGGCCCATCACTGAAGCTTTCTTT
-,TRBV7-2,TRBJ2-5,14,-,CASSSEPGQETQYF,TGTGCCAGCAGCTCAGAGCCTGGCCAAGAGACCCAGTACTTC
-,TRBV4-1,TRBJ2-1,15,-,CASSQGQGSYNEQFF,TGCGCCAGCAGCCAGGGACAAGGCTCCTACAATGAGCAGTTCTTC
-,TRBV7-2,TRBJ2-7,13,-,CASSSAYVGEQYF,TGTGCCAGCAGCTCAGCCTATGTCGGCGAGCAGTACTTC
-,TRBV7-8,TRBJ1-3,13,-,CASSLGVGNTIYF,TGTGCCAGCAGCTTAGGAGTTGGAAACACCATATATTTT
-,TRBV15,TRBJ2-5,13,-,CATSSGLSETQYF,TGTGCCACCAGCAGTGGACTGTCGGAGACCCAGTACTTC